The source of this T cell receptor (beta chain) is a study of blood T cell repertoires in COVID-19. Study-wide background: Specimens from acute and convalescent COVID-19 originated in the United States, Italy and Spain. PBMCs, B-cell-depleted T cells, or T cells were the source of the cDNA or gDNA that made up the material.

TCRdb's copy holds only in-frame clones and misses some; the assay was immunoSEQ multiplex PCR. The sample lists some 270,000 clones, around 90% occurring once. V shed 1 base and J 10 bases; nucleotides not matched to a gene: 3. Germline V gene data show CDR1 as MGHRA and CDR2 as YSYEKL. This CDR3 region has 15 residues. J is TRBJ2-1 and V is TRBV4-1; 14 bases line up with TRBD2. The clonotype originates from a man in his forties or fifties with acute or convalescent COVID-19. The sequencing sample was made of peripheral blood. As DNA, the CDR3 is TGCGCCAGCAGCCAAGGGACTAGCGGGGGGAAAGAGCAGTTCTTC. Its protein product is CASSQGTSGGKEQFF.